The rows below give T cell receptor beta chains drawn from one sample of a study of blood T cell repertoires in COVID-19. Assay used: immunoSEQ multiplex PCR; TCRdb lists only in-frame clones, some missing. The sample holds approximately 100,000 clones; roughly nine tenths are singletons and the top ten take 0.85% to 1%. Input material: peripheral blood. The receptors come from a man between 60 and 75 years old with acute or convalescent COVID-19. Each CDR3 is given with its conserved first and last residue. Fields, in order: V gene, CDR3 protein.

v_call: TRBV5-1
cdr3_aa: CASTSGAGLGTDTQYF

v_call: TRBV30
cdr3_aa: CAWGAGIGNEQFF

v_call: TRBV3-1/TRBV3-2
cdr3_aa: CASSQGSGLNTDTQYF

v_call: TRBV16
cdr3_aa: CASSQNRGTYNSPLHF

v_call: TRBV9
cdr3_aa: CASSAGLAGLFDEQYF

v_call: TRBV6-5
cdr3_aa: CAASGRSEQFF

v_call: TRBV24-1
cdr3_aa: CATAGTGGLETQYF

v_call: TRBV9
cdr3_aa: CASSVSGYSNQPQHF

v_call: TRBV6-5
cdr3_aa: CASKPEGQGGEKLFF

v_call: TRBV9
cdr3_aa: CASSPLAKPGELFF

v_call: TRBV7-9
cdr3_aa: CASSFGQGGRQPQHF

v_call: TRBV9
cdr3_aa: CASSVGRIANTGELFF

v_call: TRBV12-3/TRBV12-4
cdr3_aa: CASSLRGQPQHF

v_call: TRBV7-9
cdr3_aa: CASSLDEGSNSPLHF

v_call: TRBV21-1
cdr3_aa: CASNPASGRDYNEQFF

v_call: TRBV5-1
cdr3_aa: CASSLTPTQNYGYTF

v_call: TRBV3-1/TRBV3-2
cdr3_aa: CASRTTGAYGYTF

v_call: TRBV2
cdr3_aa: CASSAWTSGRGEQYF

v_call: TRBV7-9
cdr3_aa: CASSLRGGREQFF

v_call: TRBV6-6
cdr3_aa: CASSYSRGINSPLHF

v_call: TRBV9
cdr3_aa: CASSVGLASTYNEQFF

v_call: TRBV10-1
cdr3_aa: CASSGPADTQYF

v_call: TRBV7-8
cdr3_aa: CASSLANLAGVRGDTQYF

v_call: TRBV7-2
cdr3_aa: CASSFAGTGTTEAFF

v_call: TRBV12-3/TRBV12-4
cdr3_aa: CASSLGVGRTQYF

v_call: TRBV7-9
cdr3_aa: CASSPLRGSGWETQYF

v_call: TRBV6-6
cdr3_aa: CASSRTGGNSNNQPQHF

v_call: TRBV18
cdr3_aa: CASSIDSDQPQHF